This TCR beta chain was identified during a study of T cell repertoires in cytomegalovirus infection. Germline CDR1 is MNHEY and CDR2 is SMNVEV (reference sequence). Trimming pared 7 bases from V and 6 bases from J, leaving 19 bases between. The CDR3 is made up of 16 amino acids. Each CDR3 protein gets one entry after TCRdb re-called the reads with MiXCR. The data hold hundreds of thousands of distinct CDR3 sequences, with approximately 34% observed a single time. The sample consisted of PBMCs. This TCR came from a human donor in good health (CMV status not recorded). Some clones in this sample may be carry-over from other donors' samples. V is TRBV27 and J is TRBJ1-6; D possibly corresponds to TRBD1 (5 bases). The CDR3 sequence is CASKGLVRGTNSPLHF. CDR3 DNA: TGTGCCAGCAAGGGCCTTGTAAGGGGCACTAATTCACCCCTCCACTTT.